The rows below give T cell receptor beta chains drawn from one sample of a study of blood T cell repertoires in COVID-19. Generated by immunoSEQ multiplex PCR, the TCRdb table keeps only in-frame clones and is missing some. The sample lists a few hundred thousand clones, 70% to 90% occurring once. The sample was PBMCs or T cells enriched from blood (not recorded which). The origin of the receptors is a man aged 25 to 40 who had recovered from COVID-19. The conserved cysteine and the conserved F or W are not part of the CDR3 here. The size of a clone is reported for some rows only, either as once, few or many, or as a class for expanded clones.

J gene	CDR3 length	clone size	V gene	CDR3 protein
TRBJ1-3	14	-	TRBV6-1	ASSAFRLFSGNTIY
TRBJ2-5	12	-	TRBV5-1	ASSLATGVETQY
TRBJ2-1	12	-	TRBV3-1/TRBV3-2	ASSYGLESNEQF
TRBJ2-5	11	-	TRBV9	ASSVATSETQY
TRBJ1-5	13	-	TRBV19	ASSIDRGLGQPQH
TRBJ2-3	10	-	TRBV9	ASSAVTDTQY
TRBJ1-2	10	once	TRBV2	ASSKGGYGYT
TRBJ1-3	13	-	TRBV7-2	ASSEGQLSGNTIY
TRBJ1-2	13	-	TRBV5-6	ASSLPGQGNYGYT
TRBJ1-2	11	-	TRBV5-5	ASSLQRLDGYT
TRBJ1-1	12	few	TRBV7-2	ASSPPGQAPEAF
TRBJ2-7	14	-	TRBV7-3	ASSLPQGGSAYEQY
TRBJ1-5	13	-	TRBV5-6	ASSLRTGIGQPQH
TRBJ2-5	12	-	TRBV2	ASKPDRSRETQY
TRBJ2-7	11	-	TRBV10-3	AISEQDRYEQY
TRBJ2-7	13	-	TRBV27	ASSLTRQGGNEQY
TRBJ1-1	11	-	TRBV27	ASSLYGRTEAF
TRBJ2-4	15	-	TRBV4-3	ASSHVRGSRTKNIQY
TRBJ2-7	14	-	TRBV4-1	ASSPQAIGGFDEQY
TRBJ1-5	12	-	TRBV2	ASTQGQGNQPQH
TRBJ2-1	10	-	TRBV27	ASSSTGVEQF
TRBJ2-5	13	-	TRBV11-2	ASSLEPSGTGTQY
TRBJ2-3	13	-	TRBV4-1	ASSETGTPRHTQY
TRBJ1-2	11	once	TRBV29-1	SVEAPEKYGYT
TRBJ2-2	18	-	TRBV19	ASSIAPPGLAGGRTGELF
TRBJ2-5	15	-	TRBV9	ASSLAGWSPRPETQY
TRBJ1-1	9	-	TRBV20-1	SAASGTVAF
TRBJ1-2	12	once	TRBV7-8	ASSLTGQMYGYT
TRBJ2-1	12	-	TRBV7-8	ASNPRTALGEQF
TRBJ1-2	17	-	TRBV11-2	ASSLRRQGIAQRNYGYT